These T cell receptor beta chains were read from a single sample in a study of T cell responses to AZD1222 COVID-19 vaccine. The protocol was immunoSEQ multiplex PCR, while the TCRdb copy is restricted to in-frame clones and leaves out a portion. The sample has around 130,000 clones; 80% to 90% are singletons. Sequenced here: peripheral blood, sampled 28 days after the second AZD1222 dose. The origin of the receptors is an adult who received the AZD1222 COVID-19 vaccine. Both conserved end residues are part of each CDR3. The D gene is left open where the match is weak. Size is stated for part of the rows, as once, few or many counts, or as a class when the clone is expanded.

V gene: TRBV12-3/TRBV12-4
J gene: TRBJ1-1
D gene: TRBD1
clone size: NA
CDR3 protein: CASSIQGTEAFF
CDR3 DNA: TGTGCCAGCAGTATACAGGGGACTGAAGCTTTCTTT

V gene: TRBV27
J gene: TRBJ1-1
D gene: NA
clone size: NA
CDR3 protein: CASSSKALVWGEAFF
CDR3 DNA: TGTGCCAGCAGTTCTAAGGCATTGGTATGGGGTGAAGCTTTCTTT

V gene: TRBV11-2
J gene: TRBJ2-7
D gene: NA
clone size: NA
CDR3 protein: CASSLEVRGEQYF
CDR3 DNA: TGTGCCAGCAGCTTAGAAGTAAGGGGCGAGCAGTACTTC

V gene: TRBV29-1
J gene: TRBJ2-1
D gene: NA
clone size: NA
CDR3 protein: CSVPLARRHNEQFF
CDR3 DNA: TGCAGCGTTCCCCTAGCGCGACGACACAATGAGCAGTTCTTC

V gene: TRBV6-6
J gene: TRBJ1-5
D gene: NA
clone size: NA
CDR3 protein: CASSLQGRQPQHF
CDR3 DNA: TGTGCCAGCAGCCTCCAGGGGCGACAGCCCCAGCATTTT

V gene: TRBV18
J gene: TRBJ1-2
D gene: NA
clone size: NA
CDR3 protein: CASSPQDGTGYGYTF
CDR3 DNA: TGTGCCAGCTCACCACAGGATGGGACCGGCTATGGCTACACCTTC

V gene: TRBV25-1
J gene: TRBJ1-1
D gene: NA
clone size: NA
CDR3 protein: CASSEDGLFTEAFF
CDR3 DNA: TGTGCCAGCAGTGAAGATGGGCTTTTCACTGAAGCTTTCTTT

V gene: TRBV11-2
J gene: TRBJ1-1
D gene: NA
clone size: NA
CDR3 protein: CASSLDRDSEAFF
CDR3 DNA: TGTGCCAGCAGCTTAGACAGAGACTCTGAAGCTTTCTTT

V gene: TRBV12-3/TRBV12-4
J gene: TRBJ1-2
D gene: NA
clone size: NA
CDR3 protein: CASSFRGGDGYTF
CDR3 DNA: TGTGCCAGCAGTTTCAGAGGGGGGGATGGCTACACCTTC

V gene: TRBV3-1/TRBV3-2
J gene: TRBJ1-1
D gene: NA
clone size: NA
CDR3 protein: CASSPLAYTEAFF
CDR3 DNA: TGTGCCAGCAGCCCCTTAGCATACACTGAAGCTTTCTTT

V gene: TRBV4-3
J gene: TRBJ1-6
D gene: NA
clone size: NA
CDR3 protein: CASSQDRENSPLHF
CDR3 DNA: TGCGCCAGCAGCCAAGACAGGGAAAATTCACCCCTCCACTTT

V gene: TRBV2
J gene: TRBJ1-1
D gene: NA
clone size: NA
CDR3 protein: CASSSYSATEAFF
CDR3 DNA: TGTGCCAGCAGTTCCTACAGCGCTACTGAAGCTTTCTTT

V gene: TRBV30
J gene: TRBJ2-7
D gene: NA
clone size: NA
CDR3 protein: CAFGRNYEQYF
CDR3 DNA: TGTGCCTTCGGACGGAATTACGAGCAGTACTTC

V gene: TRBV30
J gene: TRBJ2-2
D gene: NA
clone size: NA
CDR3 protein: CAWIKQGNTGELFF
CDR3 DNA: TGTGCCTGGATCAAACAGGGAAACACCGGGGAGCTGTTTTTT

V gene: TRBV3-1/TRBV3-2
J gene: TRBJ2-7
D gene: NA
clone size: once
CDR3 protein: CASSLFSYEQYF
CDR3 DNA: TGTGCCAGCAGCTTATTCTCCTACGAGCAGTACTTC

V gene: TRBV12-3/TRBV12-4
J gene: TRBJ2-5
D gene: NA
clone size: NA
CDR3 protein: CASSPDGEETQYF
CDR3 DNA: TGTGCCAGCAGTCCCGACGGGGAAGAGACCCAGTACTTC

V gene: TRBV7-3
J gene: TRBJ2-7
D gene: TRBD1
clone size: NA
CDR3 protein: CASSLQTGAGYEQYF
CDR3 DNA: TGTGCCAGCAGCCTCCAGACAGGGGCCGGCTACGAGCAGTACTTC

V gene: TRBV5-4
J gene: TRBJ2-7
D gene: TRBD1
clone size: few
CDR3 protein: CASSLTGGYEQYF
CDR3 DNA: TGTGCCAGCAGCTTGACAGGGGGCTACGAGCAGTACTTC

V gene: TRBV7-9
J gene: TRBJ2-1
D gene: NA
clone size: NA
CDR3 protein: CASSPRLRGTKSSYNEQFF
CDR3 DNA: TGTGCCAGCAGCCCTAGACTACGGGGGACGAAGTCCTCCTACAATGAGCAGTTCTTC

V gene: TRBV5-1
J gene: TRBJ1-1
D gene: NA
clone size: NA
CDR3 protein: CASSFGSSATEAFF
CDR3 DNA: TGCGCCAGCAGCTTCGGCAGCAGTGCCACTGAAGCTTTCTTT

V gene: TRBV15
J gene: TRBJ2-7
D gene: NA
clone size: NA
CDR3 protein: CATSRDQAVLYEQYF
CDR3 DNA: TGTGCCACCAGCAGAGATCAGGCGGTACTCTACGAGCAGTACTTC

V gene: TRBV5-4
J gene: TRBJ1-1
D gene: NA
clone size: NA
CDR3 protein: CASRTQANTEAFF
CDR3 DNA: TGTGCCAGCAGGACCCAAGCGAACACTGAAGCTTTCTTT

V gene: TRBV6-6
J gene: TRBJ1-1
D gene: NA
clone size: NA
CDR3 protein: CASTLDGQNTEAFF
CDR3 DNA: TGTGCCAGCACCTTAGACGGACAGAACACTGAAGCTTTCTTT

V gene: TRBV30
J gene: TRBJ1-1
D gene: NA
clone size: NA
CDR3 protein: CAWSMTGNTEAFF
CDR3 DNA: TGTGCCTGGAGTATGACGGGGAACACTGAAGCTTTCTTT

V gene: TRBV30
J gene: TRBJ1-3
D gene: NA
clone size: once
CDR3 protein: CAYALISGNTIYF
CDR3 DNA: TGTGCCTATGCACTAATCTCTGGAAACACCATATATTTT

V gene: TRBV10-3
J gene: TRBJ1-5
D gene: TRBD1
clone size: NA
CDR3 protein: CAISETTQGGEPQHF
CDR3 DNA: TGTGCCATCAGTGAGACGACACAGGGGGGTGAGCCCCAGCATTTT

V gene: TRBV15
J gene: TRBJ2-5
D gene: TRBD1
clone size: NA
CDR3 protein: CATSRQRDRGETQYF
CDR3 DNA: TGTGCCACCAGCAGGCAAAGGGACAGGGGGGAGACCCAGTACTTC

V gene: TRBV19
J gene: TRBJ2-2
D gene: NA
clone size: once
CDR3 protein: CASSIEATGELFF
CDR3 DNA: TGTGCCAGTAGTATCGAAGCTACCGGGGAGCTGTTTTTT

V gene: TRBV7-6
J gene: TRBJ2-5
D gene: NA
clone size: NA
CDR3 protein: CASSLAPAGETQYF
CDR3 DNA: TGTGCCAGCAGCTTAGCCCCGGCGGGGGAGACCCAGTACTTC

V gene: TRBV7-2
J gene: TRBJ2-2
D gene: NA
clone size: NA
CDR3 protein: CASSLMGENTGELFF
CDR3 DNA: TGTGCCAGCAGCTTAATGGGAGAAAACACCGGGGAGCTGTTTTTT

V gene: TRBV30
J gene: TRBJ1-1
D gene: NA
clone size: NA
CDR3 protein: CAWSFTAGAFF
CDR3 DNA: TGTGCCTGGAGTTTCACCGCGGGAGCTTTCTTT

V gene: TRBV11-2
J gene: TRBJ1-2
D gene: NA
clone size: NA
CDR3 protein: CASSLKTLDGYTF
CDR3 DNA: TGTGCCAGCAGCTTAAAGACATTGGACGGCTACACCTTC

V gene: TRBV2
J gene: TRBJ2-3
D gene: TRBD1
clone size: few
CDR3 protein: CASSVDRVGADTQYF
CDR3 DNA: TGTGCCAGCAGCGTGGACAGGGTGGGCGCAGATACGCAGTATTTT

V gene: TRBV9
J gene: TRBJ1-1
D gene: NA
clone size: NA
CDR3 protein: CASSAPQGNTEAFF
CDR3 DNA: TGTGCCAGCAGCGCCCCACAGGGGAACACTGAAGCTTTCTTT

V gene: TRBV4-2
J gene: TRBJ1-2
D gene: NA
clone size: NA
CDR3 protein: CASSQVDFGYGYTF
CDR3 DNA: TGTGCCAGCAGCCAAGTGGACTTCGGCTATGGCTACACCTTC

V gene: TRBV9
J gene: TRBJ1-1
D gene: TRBD1
clone size: once
CDR3 protein: CASSVDGSGQGGEAFF
CDR3 DNA: TGTGCCAGCAGCGTAGACGGATCCGGACAGGGCGGGGAAGCTTTCTTT

V gene: TRBV12-5
J gene: TRBJ2-7
D gene: NA
clone size: NA
CDR3 protein: CASVIDGTYEQYF
CDR3 DNA: TGTGCTAGTGTTATCGACGGTACCTACGAGCAGTACTTC

V gene: TRBV7-2
J gene: TRBJ1-2
D gene: TRBD1
clone size: once
CDR3 protein: CASSLGLVTGGSGYTF
CDR3 DNA: TGTGCCAGCAGCTTAGGGTTGGTGACAGGGGGGTCTGGCTACACCTTC

V gene: TRBV5-4
J gene: TRBJ2-5
D gene: NA
clone size: NA
CDR3 protein: CASSFPGAQETQYF
CDR3 DNA: TGTGCCAGCAGCTTCCCAGGGGCTCAAGAGACCCAGTACTTC

V gene: TRBV29-1
J gene: TRBJ2-6
D gene: TRBD1
clone size: NA
CDR3 protein: CSVEFMVQGKAGANVLTF
CDR3 DNA: TGCAGCGTTGAATTTATGGTACAGGGGAAGGCTGGGGCCAACGTCCTGACTTTC

V gene: TRBV19
J gene: TRBJ1-4
D gene: NA
clone size: NA
CDR3 protein: CASSQRTAHNEKLFF
CDR3 DNA: TGTGCCAGTAGTCAGAGGACAGCCCATAATGAAAAACTGTTTTTT

V gene: TRBV6-4
J gene: TRBJ2-3
D gene: NA
clone size: NA
CDR3 protein: CASSLGGLGTDTQYF
CDR3 DNA: TGTGCCAGCAGCCTGGGGGGGCTGGGCACAGATACGCAGTATTTT

V gene: TRBV7-3
J gene: TRBJ2-3
D gene: NA
clone size: NA
CDR3 protein: CASSLPGRPDTQYF
CDR3 DNA: TGTGCCAGCAGCTTACCAGGGCGGCCAGATACGCAGTATTTT

V gene: TRBV10-2
J gene: TRBJ1-2
D gene: TRBD1
clone size: NA
CDR3 protein: CASSVQGWDGYTF
CDR3 DNA: TGCGCCAGCAGTGTACAGGGGTGGGATGGCTACACCTTC

V gene: TRBV5-4
J gene: TRBJ1-5
D gene: NA
clone size: NA
CDR3 protein: CASSLGGTNQPQHF
CDR3 DNA: TGTGCCAGCAGCTTGGGAGGGACCAATCAGCCCCAGCATTTT